This TCR beta chain originates from a study of T cell changes during pregnancy in multiple sclerosis. This CDR3 spans 16 amino acids. V was shortened by 6 bases and J by 2 bases, with 20 bases between the two germline ends. TCRdb keeps only in-frame clones here, not all; method: immunoSEQ multiplex PCR. The data show over 60,000 clones, roughly 89% seen once. The material was peripheral blood, obtained in the third trimester of pregnancy. The receptor was derived from a female donor in good health, enrolled as a control in a pregnancy study. The chain links TRBV23-1 to TRBJ2-7; TRBD1 might be the D (7 bases). TRBV23-1 is placed among ORFs of uncertain function. CDR3 region: CASSRAGQLGTYEQYF. CDR3 DNA: TGCGCCAGCAGCAGGGCGGGACAGCTGGGAACCTACGAGCAGTACTTC.